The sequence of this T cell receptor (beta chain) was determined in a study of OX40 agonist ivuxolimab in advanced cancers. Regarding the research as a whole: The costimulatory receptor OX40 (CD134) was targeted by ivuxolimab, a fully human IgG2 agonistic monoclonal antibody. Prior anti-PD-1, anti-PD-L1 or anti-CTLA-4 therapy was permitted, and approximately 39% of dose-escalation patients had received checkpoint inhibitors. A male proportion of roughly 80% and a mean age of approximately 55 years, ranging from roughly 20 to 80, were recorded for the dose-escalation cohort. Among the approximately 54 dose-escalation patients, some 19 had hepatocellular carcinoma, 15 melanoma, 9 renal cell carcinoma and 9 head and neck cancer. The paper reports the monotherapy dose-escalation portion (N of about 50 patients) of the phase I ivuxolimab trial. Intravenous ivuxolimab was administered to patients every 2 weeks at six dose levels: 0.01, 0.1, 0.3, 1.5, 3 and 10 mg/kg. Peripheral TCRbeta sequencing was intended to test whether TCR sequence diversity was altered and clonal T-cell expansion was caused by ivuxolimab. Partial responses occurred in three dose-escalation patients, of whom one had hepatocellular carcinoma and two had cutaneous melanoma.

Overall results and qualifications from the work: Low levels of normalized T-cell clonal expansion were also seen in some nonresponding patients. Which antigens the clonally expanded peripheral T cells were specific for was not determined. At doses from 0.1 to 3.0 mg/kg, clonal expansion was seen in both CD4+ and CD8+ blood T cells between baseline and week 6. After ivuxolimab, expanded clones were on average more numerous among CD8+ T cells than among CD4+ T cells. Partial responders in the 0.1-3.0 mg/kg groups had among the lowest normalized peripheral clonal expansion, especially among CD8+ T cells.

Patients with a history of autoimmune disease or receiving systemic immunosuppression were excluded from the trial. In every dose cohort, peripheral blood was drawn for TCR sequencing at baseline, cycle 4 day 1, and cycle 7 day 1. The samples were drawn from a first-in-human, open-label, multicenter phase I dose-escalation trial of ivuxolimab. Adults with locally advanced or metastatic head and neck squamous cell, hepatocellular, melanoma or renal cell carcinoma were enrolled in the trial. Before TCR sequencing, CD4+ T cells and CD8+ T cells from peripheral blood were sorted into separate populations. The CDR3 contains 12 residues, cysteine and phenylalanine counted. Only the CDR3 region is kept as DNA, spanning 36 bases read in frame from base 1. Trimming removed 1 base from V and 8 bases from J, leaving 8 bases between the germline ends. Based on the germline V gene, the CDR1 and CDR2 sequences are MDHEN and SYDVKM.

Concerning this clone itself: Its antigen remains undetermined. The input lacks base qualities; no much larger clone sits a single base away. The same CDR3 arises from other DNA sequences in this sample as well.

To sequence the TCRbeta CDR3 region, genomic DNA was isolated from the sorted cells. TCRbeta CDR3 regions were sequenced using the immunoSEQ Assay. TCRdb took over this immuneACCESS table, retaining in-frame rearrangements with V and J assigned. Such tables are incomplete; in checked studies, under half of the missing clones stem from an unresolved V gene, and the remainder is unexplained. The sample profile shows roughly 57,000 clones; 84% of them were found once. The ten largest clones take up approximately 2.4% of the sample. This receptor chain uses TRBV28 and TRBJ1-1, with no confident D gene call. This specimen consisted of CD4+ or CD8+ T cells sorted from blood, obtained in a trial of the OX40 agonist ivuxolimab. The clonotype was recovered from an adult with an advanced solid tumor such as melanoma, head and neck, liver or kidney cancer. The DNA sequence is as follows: TGTGCCAGCAGTTTATCGCGCCGGGAAGCTTTCTTT. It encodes CASSLSRREAFF. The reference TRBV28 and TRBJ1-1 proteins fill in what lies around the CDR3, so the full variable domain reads DVKVTQSSRYLVKRTGEKVFLECVQDMDHENMFWYRQDPGLGLRLIYFSYDVKMKEKGDIPEGYSVSREKKERFSLILESASTNQTSMYLCASSLSRREAFFGQGTRLTVV.